These 27 T cell receptor beta chains came from one sample sequenced in a study of beta chain features in type 1 diabetes (dated by TCRdb to the late 2010s). The library was built by means of the immunoSEQ multiplex PCR assay. The High Capacity cDNA Reverse Transcription Kit was used to reverse transcribe all of the isolated RNA, meaning that expressed TCRB transcripts were what got sequenced. Entries here come from immuneACCESS through TCRdb and include only in-frame sequences with V and J called. Some clones fail to appear in such tables; in the studies checked, an unresolved V gene covers under half of the shortfall, and the cause of the remainder is unknown. This sample has 450,000 to 550,000 clones in its table, and roughly 30% of those were observed once. Clones ranked in the top ten supply around 0.065% of the sample. The sample comprised naive CD4+ T cells from blood. In the paper's terms, the cell subset or site label means: true naive CD4+ T cells. Every receptor here comes from a man younger than 35 in good health.

This clone was picked up a small number of times. The chain combines TRBV18 with TRBJ2-1; 7 bases line up with TRBD2. Unmatched junction bases numbered 6, after V lost 6 bases and J lost 1 base. The length of the CDR3 is 15 residues. The germline CDR1 and CDR2 sequences are KGHSH and LQKENI. The chain's CDR3 is CASSLGGASYNEQFF. The CDR3, as DNA: TGTGCCAGCTCCCTGGGAGGGGCGTCCTACAATGAGCAGTTCTTC.

The rearrangement links TRBV7-3 to TRBJ2-2, with a possible D match to TRBD1 (5 bases). Between the trimmed V and J ends, which lost 5 bases and 1 base, there was a span of 8 bases. Germline V CDR1 and CDR2: SGHTA, FQGTGA. The CDR3 contains 14 residues. The CDR3: CASSKTVNTGELFF. The CDR3 DNA reads TGTGCCAGCAGCAAGACAGTGAACACCGGGGAGCTGTTTTTT.

The rearrangement joins TRBV7-6 to TRBJ2-1; D might be TRBD2 (5 bases). The germline gives CDR1 SGHVS, CDR2 FNYEAQ. CDR3 length: 15 amino acids. Trimming cost V 4 bases and J 4 bases, with 14 bases left between them. The CDR3 region has the DNA TGTGCCAGCAGCTCACAGCGGTCATCGTACAATGAGCAGTTCTTC. Protein sequence: CASSSQRSSYNEQFF.

This clone was detected only a few times. The chain couples TRBV9 to TRBJ2-6, with D unresolved. CDR1 and CDR2 from the germline V gene are SGDLS and YYNGEE. The CDR3 has 15 residues. V was trimmed by 0 bases and J by 0 bases, leaving 4 bases between them. Here the CDR3 reads CASSVDPSGANVLTF. The CDR3 nucleotides read TGTGCCAGCAGCGTAGACCCCTCTGGGGCCAACGTCCTGACTTTC.

V usage is TRBV15 and J usage is TRBJ2-1, with D perhaps matching TRBD1 or TRBD2 (5 bases each). CDR3 length equals 17 residues. The germline V gene has CDR1 LNHNV and CDR2 YYDKDF (reference sequence). V lost 6 bases to trimming and J lost 3 bases, with 21 bases between them. The CDR3 protein is CATRRSRGPEDYNEQFF. For the CDR3, the DNA is TGTGCCACCAGACGATCTAGGGGACCCGAAGACTACAATGAGCAGTTCTTC.

This clone was recorded a few times. CDR3 nucleotides: TGTGCCTGGAGAAAATACGGGTCCCCTTTAGGAGAGCAGTACTTC. This translates into CAWRKYGSPLGEQYF. The rearrangement uses TRBV30 and TRBJ2-7; D uncertain. V was pared by 3 bases and J by 7 bases, with 22 bases between. Germline CDR1 GTSNPN, CDR2 SVGIG (reference sequence). There are 15 residues in the CDR3.

This chain connects TRBV4-2 to TRBJ2-7; TRBD2 matches 11 bases. The CDR3 has 15 residues. Germline assignment: CDR1 LGHNA and CDR2 YNFKEQ. V lost 0 bases, J lost 6 bases, and 4 bases stayed unmatched. The CDR3 DNA reads TGTGCCAGCAGCCAAGATGGGCTAGCGGGAGGCGAGCAGTACTTC. This translates into CASSQDGLAGGEQYF.

The chain combines TRBV5-6 with TRBJ1-2; tentatively, D is TRBD1 (5 bases). CDR3 length: 12 amino acids. From germline, CDR1 is SGHDT and CDR2 YYEEEE. The V end was cut by 1 base, the J end by 14 bases, with 15 bases between. CDR3 protein: CASSLIRAEGTF. The CDR3 bases are TGTGCCAGCAGCTTGATTCGCGCGGAGGGGACCTTC.

The V and J genes are TRBV30 and TRBJ1-2; D gene unclear. The V and J ends lost 4 bases and 1 base respectively, with 22 bases between them. The V gene's germline CDR1 is GTSNPN and CDR2 SVGIG (reference sequence). The CDR3 runs to 17 residues. DNA of the CDR3: TGTGCCTGGAAAAGGCGGCAGACCGAATCCTTTAACTATGGCTACACCTTC. Protein: CAWKRRQTESFNYGYTF.

This chain connects TRBV7-9 to TRBJ2-7, with 7 positions matching TRBD2. V shed 5 bases and J 3 bases; nucleotides not matched to a gene: 10. Germline CDR1 SEHNR, CDR2 FQNEAQ (reference sequence). The CDR3 has 15 residues. For the CDR3, the DNA is TGTGCCAGCAGCCGAGGACTAGGTTGGGACTACGAGCAGTACTTC. This codes for CASSRGLGWDYEQYF.

The chain employs TRBV5-6 and TRBJ2-1, with 11 bases matching TRBD2. From germline, CDR1 is SGHDT and CDR2 YYEEEE. The trim removed 5 bases at V and 12 bases at J, leaving 7 bases unmatched. The CDR3 is 13 residues long. CDR3 sequence: CASSLGTSGTQFF. The CDR3 bases are TGTGCCAGCAGTCTAGGGACTAGCGGTACGCAGTTCTTC. Complete variable domain (other parts from reference TRBV5-6 and TRBJ2-1): DAGVTQSPTHLIKTRGQQVTLRCSPKSGHDTVSWYQQALGQGPQFIFQYYEEEERQRGNFPDRFSGHQFPNYSSELNVNALLLGDSALYLCASSLGTSGTQFFGPGTRLTVL.

The rearrangement joins TRBV10-3 to TRBJ1-4, with 7 bases lining up with TRBD1. The CDR3 extends over 14 amino acids. V lost 2 bases to trimming and J lost 4 bases; unmatched junction nucleotides: 1. Germline CDR1 ENHRY, CDR2 SYGVKD. As DNA, the CDR3 is TGTGCCATCAGTGAGGGACAGGTTAATGAAAAACTGTTTTTT. Encoded protein: CAISEGQVNEKLFF.

This clone was seen only a few times. The CDR3 reads CASSDGGTEYTDTQYF. The CDR3 nucleotides read TGTGCCAGCAGCGACGGAGGGACAGAATACACAGATACGCAGTATTTT. The chain recombines TRBV7-9 with TRBJ2-3; D is perhaps TRBD1 (7 bases). The CDR3 is 16 residues long. The germline V and J ends were trimmed by 5 bases and 2 bases, with 17 bases remaining between them. Germline assignment: CDR1 SEHNR and CDR2 FQNEAQ (reference sequence).

The J gene is TRBJ2-1, the V gene TRBV4-3; 14 bases line up with TRBD2. The germline V gene has CDR1 LGHNA and CDR2 YSLEER. The CDR3 runs to 15 residues. Losses at the gene ends were 9 bases for V and 2 bases for J; bases not matched to a gene: 3. DNA of the CDR3: TGCGCCAGTGCGACTAGCGGGAGGGCCTACAATGAGCAGTTCTTC. Its protein is CASATSGRAYNEQFF.

V gene TRBV28 combines with J gene TRBJ2-1; TRBD1 agrees at 8 bases. Trimming cost V 4 bases and J 2 bases; bases outside gene matches: 1. Looked up from germline, CDR1 is MDHEN and CDR2 is SYDVKM. The CDR3 sequence is 14 residues long. The CDR3 coding sequence is TGTGCCAGCAGTTGGACAGGGCCCTACAATGAGCAGTTCTTC. Protein product: CASSWTGPYNEQFF.

This clone has more than one count but fewer than ten. The rearrangement joins TRBV29-1 to TRBJ2-1; unclear D gene. Germline-derived CDR1 and CDR2 are SQVTM and ANQGSEA. Deletions cut 8 bases from V and 9 bases from J, with 14 bases between. The CDR3 covers 11 residues. CDR3 in DNA: TGCAGCTTCCGACCCGCCGTTGAGCAGTTCTTC. Amino acids: CSFRPAVEQFF.

This chain joins TRBV7-2 and TRBJ2-7; 9 bases map to TRBD1. The V gene's germline CDR1 is SGHTA and CDR2 FQGNSA. The junction had 9 bases not matched to a gene; V was cut back by 5 bases and J by 4 bases. The CDR3 sequence is 15 residues long. The CDR3 here is CASSLQGQGSYEQYF. The CDR3 coding sequence is TGTGCCAGCAGCCTCCAGGGACAGGGTAGTTACGAGCAGTACTTC. Full variable domain (outside the CDR3, taken from reference TRBV7-2 and TRBJ2-7): GAGVSQSPSNKVTEKGKDVELRCDPISGHTALYWYRQSLGQGLEFLIYFQGNSAPDKSGLPSDRFSAERTGGSVSTLTIQRTQQEDSAVYLCASSLQGQGSYEQYFGPGTRLTVT.

The rearrangement links TRBV10-3 to TRBJ1-5; TRBD1 matches 8 bases. The germline CDR1 and CDR2 sequences are ENHRY and SYGVKD. This CDR3 has 14 residues. With 6 bases clipped from V and 5 bases from J, the junction kept 6 bases outside the gene matches. CDR3 region: CAIRRGTGDQPQHF. CDR3 nucleotides: TGTGCCATCAGGCGAGGGACAGGAGATCAGCCCCAGCATTTT.

This chain joins TRBV7-9 and TRBJ2-1; 9 nucleotides match TRBD1. CDR3 length: 14 residues. In germline, CDR1 is SEHNR, CDR2 FQNEAQ (reference sequence). V shed 3 bases and J 6 bases; nucleotides not matched to a gene: 3. The CDR3 is CASSFTGGLNEQFF. In nucleotides, the CDR3 is TGTGCCAGCAGCTTCACAGGGGGCCTCAATGAGCAGTTCTTC.

The V call is TRBV13, the J call TRBJ2-4, with D possibly TRBD1 on 5 matching bases. The V and J ends lost 5 bases and 10 bases respectively, with 12 bases between them. The CDR3 loop spans 12 amino acids. Germline V lookup: CDR1 PRHDT, CDR2 FYEKMQ (reference sequence). Here the CDR3 reads CASSADRSIQYF. As DNA, the CDR3 is TGTGCCAGCAGCGCCGACAGAAGTATTCAGTACTTC.

This clone came up a few times. This chain joins TRBV9 and TRBJ2-1; 11 bases are shared with TRBD2. CDR1 SGDLS and CDR2 YYNGEE come from the germline V gene. The CDR3 has 14 amino acids. With V trimmed by 0 bases and J by 9 bases, 2 bases remained unmatched. As DNA, the CDR3 is TGTGCCAGCAGCGTAGGTCTAGCGGGAGGTGAGCAGTTCTTC. Encoded protein: CASSVGLAGGEQFF.

This clone was seen a handful of times. The chain couples TRBV5-4 to TRBJ2-5; 9 bases map to TRBD2. Germline V gene lookup returns CDR1 SGHNT and CDR2 YYREEE (reference sequence). The CDR3 contains 14 residues. Trimming took 4 bases from V and 5 from J; bases not matched to a gene: 6. CDR3: CASSPGLAPETQYF. In DNA form, the CDR3 reads TGTGCCAGCAGCCCGGGACTAGCTCCGGAGACCCAGTACTTC. The variable domain in full, completed from reference TRBV5-4 and TRBJ2-5, reads ETGVTQSPTHLIKTRGQQVTLRCSSQSGHNTVSWYQQALGQGPQFIFQYYREEENGRGNFPPRFSGLQFPNYSSELNVNALELDDSALYLCASSPGLAPETQYFGPGTRLLVL.

Notes on this clone: Other nucleotide sequences in the sample specify the same CDR3. The genes are TRBV7-9 and TRBJ2-5, with 13 bases fitting TRBD2. The germline V gene encodes CDR1 SEHNR and CDR2 FQNEAQ (reference sequence). The CDR3 extends over 15 amino acids. V gave up 5 bases and J gave up 5 bases; unmatched junction bases: 5. The CDR3 loop is CASSRLAGGGETQYF. Here the CDR3 DNA reads TGTGCCAGCAGCCGACTAGCGGGAGGAGGGGAGACCCAGTACTTC.

The V gene is TRBV27, the J gene TRBJ2-3; 7 bases are shared with TRBD2. Per germline, CDR1 MNHEY and CDR2 SMNVEV (reference sequence). CDR3 size: 16 residues. The V and J ends lost 5 bases and 6 bases, in that order; junction bases with no gene match: 14. The CDR3 is CASSLPAGESPDTQYF. For the CDR3, the DNA is TGTGCCAGCAGTCTGCCCGCGGGAGAATCCCCCGATACGCAGTATTTT.

Only a few counts were recorded for this clone. The chain carries TRBV7-2 and TRBJ2-5; D is perhaps TRBD2 (5 bases). The V end was cut by 2 bases, the J end by 5 bases, with 9 bases between. Germline V CDR1 and CDR2: SGHTA, FQGNSA. The CDR3 consists of 13 residues. The CDR3 is CASSLFSVETQYF. The CDR3 DNA follows: TGTGCCAGCAGCTTATTTAGCGTGGAGACCCAGTACTTC.

This clone has only one observation. V and J are TRBV30 and TRBJ2-5; no definite D call. CDR3 length: 14 amino acids. CDR1 is GTSNPN and CDR2 is SVGIG in the germline V gene (reference sequence). The V end was cut by 0 bases, the J end by 3 bases, with 11 bases between. CDR3: CAWSVTRLEETQYF. CDR3 DNA sequence: TGTGCCTGGAGTGTAACCAGGCTGGAAGAGACCCAGTACTTC.

The genes are TRBV7-9 and TRBJ2-3; D gene ambiguous. The CDR3 sequence is 12 residues long. Germline V gene lookup returns CDR1 SEHNR and CDR2 FQNEAQ (reference sequence). V gave up 5 bases and J gave up 5 bases, with 8 bases separating them. The CDR3 DNA sequence: TGTGCCAGCAGCCTGTATCTAGATACGCAGTATTTT. Amino acids: CASSLYLDTQYF.